The rows below give T cell receptor beta chains drawn from one sample of a study of long-term antiretroviral therapy in people with HIV. Sequenced by immunoSEQ multiplex PCR; TCRdb stores in-frame clones only, minus some. The sample holds tens of thousands of clones, approximately 80% seen once. The sample here was unsorted PBMCs, taken 1.2 years after starting antiretroviral therapy. The receptor set was obtained from a middle-aged woman with HIV. Both conserved end residues are part of each CDR3. The D gene is left open where the match is weak. The size entry is marked missing in some rows and otherwise reads once, few, many or a size class.

clone_size	v_call	cdr3_length	d_call	j_call	cdr3_nt	cdr3_aa
once	TRBV28	16	TRBD2	TRBJ2-3	TGTGCCAGCAGTTTTCAAAGCGGGACTAGCACAGATACGCAGTATTTT	CASSFQSGTSTDTQYF
NA	TRBV7-9	17	TRBD2	TRBJ2-1	TGTGCCAGCAGCTCGGCGCTAGCGGGAGATTGGCTTAATGAGCAGTTCTTC	CASSSALAGDWLNEQFF
NA	TRBV9	16	NA	TRBJ2-2	TGTGCCAGCAGCGTAGACGAGGGCCTTGAAACCGGGGAGCTGTTTTTT	CASSVDEGLETGELFF
NA	TRBV16	12	NA	TRBJ2-7	TGTGCCAGCAGCCAGCGAGGGTGGGAGCAGTACTTC	CASSQRGWEQYF
NA	TRBV4-1	14	NA	TRBJ2-7	TGCGCCAGCAGCCAAGATGTAGACACCTACGAGCAGTACTTC	CASSQDVDTYEQYF
NA	TRBV29-1	16	TRBD2	TRBJ2-7	TGCAGCGTTGGATCGACATTAGCGGGAGACTTCTACGAGCAGTACTTC	CSVGSTLAGDFYEQYF
once	TRBV11-3	13	NA	TRBJ2-1	TGTGCCAGCAGCTCAGACGGGGGTGAGGAGCAGTTCTTC	CASSSDGGEEQFF
NA	TRBV10-2	12	NA	TRBJ2-7	TGCGCCAGCAGTGAGTCGATATACGAGCAGTACTTC	CASSESIYEQYF
NA	TRBV2	11	NA	TRBJ2-5	TGTGCCAGCACCTACCAAGAGACCCAGTACTTC	CASTYQETQYF
NA	TRBV19	15	TRBD1	TRBJ2-1	TGTGCCAGTAGCATCGACAGGGGGGCGTACAATGAGCAGTTCTTC	CASSIDRGAYNEQFF
once	TRBV5-1	15	NA	TRBJ2-6	TGCGCCAGCAGCTTGGCTGTAACCGGGGCCAACGTCCTGACTTTC	CASSLAVTGANVLTF
NA	TRBV10-3	13	NA	TRBJ1-5	TGTGCCATCCCCAGTGGTGGAGGTCAGCCCCAGCATTTT	CAIPSGGGQPQHF
once	TRBV6-5	15	TRBD1	TRBJ2-7	TGTGCCAGCAGACGGGACAGTGGAAGCTCCTACGAGCAGTACTTC	CASRRDSGSSYEQYF
once	TRBV19	12	NA	TRBJ1-1	TGTGGCGCGGGAACGATGAACACTGAAGCTTTCTTT	CGAGTMNTEAFF
NA	TRBV18	12	NA	TRBJ2-5	TGTGCCAGCTCGGGGTACCAAGAGACCCAGTACTTC	CASSGYQETQYF
NA	TRBV4-2	16	NA	TRBJ2-6	TGTGCCAGCAGCCAAGAGGGCGGGACCGGGGCCAACGTCCTGACTTTC	CASSQEGGTGANVLTF